This TCR beta chain emerged from a study of radiotherapy plus CTLA-4 blockade in lung cancer. Study results and limitations: Blood TCR clones of tumor origin expanded after radiotherapy plus ipilimumab.

A remark on this clone: Its matching antigen is unknown.

Repertoires were generated with immunoSEQ multiplex PCR, while TCRdb's copy carries only in-frame clones and drops some. Here the sample spans about 88,000 clones, approximately 75% being singletons. Patients in the study, people with chemo-refractory metastatic non-small-cell lung cancer, received focal radiation plus ipilimumab CTLA-4 blockade. Trimming left V 5 bases short and J 4 bases short, with 9 bases between. CDR3 length: 13 amino acids. Germline loops: CDR1 MNHEY, CDR2 SVGAGI. Sequenced here: peripheral blood, sampled from a patient treated with radiotherapy plus ipilimumab. This chain connects TRBV6-5 to TRBJ1-3; D uncertain. The TCR originated in a human donor with non-small cell lung cancer that progressed on radiotherapy plus ipilimumab. CDR3 coding DNA: TGTGCCAGCAGTCATGGGTTCGGAAACACCATATATTTT. It translates to CASSHGFGNTIYF.